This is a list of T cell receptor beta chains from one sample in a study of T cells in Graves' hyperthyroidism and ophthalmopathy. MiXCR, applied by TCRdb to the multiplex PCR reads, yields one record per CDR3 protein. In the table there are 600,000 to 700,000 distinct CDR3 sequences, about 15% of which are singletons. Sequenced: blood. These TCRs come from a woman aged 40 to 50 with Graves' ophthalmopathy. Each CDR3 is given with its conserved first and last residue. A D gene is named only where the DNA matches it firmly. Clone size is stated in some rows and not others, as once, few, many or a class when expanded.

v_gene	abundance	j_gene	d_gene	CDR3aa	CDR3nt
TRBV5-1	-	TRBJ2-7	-	CASKRRRTDLSYEQYF	TGCGCCAGCAAGAGGAGGAGGACAGACCTCTCCTACGAGCAGTACTTC
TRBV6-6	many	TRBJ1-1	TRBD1	CASRLTGRHEAFF	TGTGCCAGCAGATTGACAGGGAGGCATGAAGCTTTCTTT
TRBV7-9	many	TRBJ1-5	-	CASSSPGPGQPQHF	TGTGCCAGCAGCTCCCCGGGACCGGGGCAGCCCCAGCATTTT
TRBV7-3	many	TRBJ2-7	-	CASSPGDRYEQYF	TGTGCCAGCAGCCCCGGGGACCGCTACGAGCAGTACTTC
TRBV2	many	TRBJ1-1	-	CASSEWQGIQAFF	TGTGCCAGCAGTGAATGGCAGGGGATCCAAGCTTTCTTT
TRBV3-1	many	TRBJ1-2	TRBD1	CASSETGDYTF	TGTGCCAGCAGCGAGACAGGGGACTACACCTTC
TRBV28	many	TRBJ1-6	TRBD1	CASSWDSHNSPLHF	TGTGCCAGCAGTTGGGACAGTCATAATTCACCCCTCCACTTT
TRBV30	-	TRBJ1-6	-	CALDPGASPLHF	TGTGCCTTGGACCCCGGGGCCTCACCCCTCCACTTT
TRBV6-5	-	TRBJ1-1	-	CASSYRQGRNTEAFF	TGTGCCAGCAGTTACAGGCAGGGGCGAAACACTGAAGCTTTCTTT
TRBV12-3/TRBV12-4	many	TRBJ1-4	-	CASSSTTEFNEKLFF	TGTGCCAGCAGTTCAACGACAGAGTTTAATGAAAAACTGTTTTTT
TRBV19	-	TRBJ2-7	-	CASSIQPLGVHEQYF	TGTGCCAGTAGTATTCAACCGTTAGGAGTCCACGAGCAGTACTTC
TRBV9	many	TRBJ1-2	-	CASSVQVDLNYGYTF	TGTGCCAGCAGCGTCCAGGTCGACCTTAACTATGGCTACACCTTC
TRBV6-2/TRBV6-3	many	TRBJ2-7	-	CASSLRESRYEQYF	TGTGCCAGCAGTCTCCGGGAGTCACGATACGAGCAGTACTTC
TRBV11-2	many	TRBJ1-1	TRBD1	CASSWGPTGERMNTEAFF	TGTGCCAGCAGCTGGGGGCCGACAGGGGAACGAATGAACACTGAAGCTTTCTTT
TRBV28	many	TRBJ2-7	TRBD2	CASSLVASGLRWQYF	TGTGCCAGCAGTTTAGTGGCTAGCGGCCTCAGGTGGCAGTACTTC
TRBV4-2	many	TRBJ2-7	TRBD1	CASSLNRDRVYEQYF	TGTGCCAGCAGCCTCAACCGGGACAGGGTTTACGAGCAGTACTTC
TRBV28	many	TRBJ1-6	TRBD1	CATQRGGRNNSPLHF	TGTGCCACCCAGAGAGGGGGCCGAAATAATTCACCCCTCCACTTT
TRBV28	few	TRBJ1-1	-	CASSISAPEAFF	TGTGCCAGCTCTATCTCGGCGCCTGAAGCTTTCTTT
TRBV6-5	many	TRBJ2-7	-	CASSPLKGWEYF	TGTGCCAGCAGTCCCCTCAAGGGCTGGGAGTACTTC
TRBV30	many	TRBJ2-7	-	CAWSQGFEQYF	TGTGCCTGGAGTCAGGGGTTCGAGCAGTACTTC
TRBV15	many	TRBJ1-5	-	CATSSRQDLSNQPQHF	TGTGCCACCAGCAGCAGACAGGACCTTAGCAATCAGCCCCAGCATTTT
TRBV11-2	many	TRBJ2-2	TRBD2	CASSSGTSGSEGELFF	TGTGCCAGCAGCTCTGGGACTAGCGGGAGTGAAGGGGAGCTGTTTTTT
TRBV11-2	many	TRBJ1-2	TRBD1	CASSLSLGQGTNYGYTF	TGTGCCAGCAGCTTATCTCTGGGACAGGGCACTAACTATGGCTACACCTTC
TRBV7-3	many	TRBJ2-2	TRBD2	CASSTLGLAGGPSGELFF	TGTGCCAGCAGCACACTGGGACTAGCGGGAGGGCCGTCCGGGGAGCTGTTTTTT
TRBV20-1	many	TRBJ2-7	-	CSAREGASPSYEQYF	TGCAGTGCTAGAGAGGGGGCTAGTCCCTCCTACGAGCAGTACTTC
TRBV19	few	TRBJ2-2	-	CASSIGVHPGELFF	TGTGCCAGTAGTATAGGGGTCCACCCCGGGGAGCTGTTTTTT
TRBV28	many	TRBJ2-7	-	CASSSLWQVGYEQYF	TGTGCCAGCAGTTCCCTGTGGCAGGTGGGCTACGAGCAGTACTTC
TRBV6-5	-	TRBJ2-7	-	CASSYLGSEYEQYF	TGTGCCAGCAGTTACCTCGGCAGCGAGTACGAGCAGTACTTC
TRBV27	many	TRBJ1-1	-	CASSTGTALGAFF	TGTGCCAGCAGTACCGGGACGGCTCTTGGAGCTTTCTTT
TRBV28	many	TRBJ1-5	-	CASSSFSGGAGQPQHF	TGTGCCAGCAGTAGTTTTTCGGGGGGGGCGGGTCAGCCCCAGCATTTT
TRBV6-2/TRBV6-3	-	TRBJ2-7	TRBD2	CASIHSGSYEQYF	TGTGCCAGCATACACAGCGGGAGCTACGAGCAGTACTTC
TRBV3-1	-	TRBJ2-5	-	CASSSSFVGARKTQYF	TGTGCCAGCAGCTCATCCTTCGTCGGGGCGAGGAAGACCCAGTACTTC
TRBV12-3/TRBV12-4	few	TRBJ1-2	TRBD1	CASSWDRASYGYTF	TGTGCCAGCAGTTGGGACAGGGCGTCCTATGGCTACACCTTC
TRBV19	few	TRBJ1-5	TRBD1	CASSPDRGAPQHF	TGTGCCAGTAGCCCTGACAGGGGGGCGCCCCAGCATTTT
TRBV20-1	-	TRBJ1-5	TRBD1	CSARRTGTQPQHF	TGCAGTGCTAGACGGACAGGGACCCAGCCCCAGCATTTT
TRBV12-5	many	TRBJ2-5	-	CASGLEVAEPETQYF	TGTGCTAGTGGTTTGGAGGTCGCCGAACCAGAGACCCAGTACTTC
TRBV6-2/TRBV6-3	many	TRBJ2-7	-	CASSPDSATYEQYF	TGTGCCAGCAGCCCCGACTCGGCGACCTACGAGCAGTACTTC
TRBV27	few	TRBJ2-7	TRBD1	CASRPIDRESLYF	TGTGCCAGCAGACCTATCGACAGGGAATCCCTATACTTC
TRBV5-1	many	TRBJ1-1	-	CASSLDINTEAFF	TGCGCCAGCAGCTTGGATATTAACACTGAAGCTTTCTTT
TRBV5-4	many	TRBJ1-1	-	CASRPDINTEAFF	TGTGCCAGCAGGCCTGATATAAACACTGAAGCTTTCTTT